This TCR beta chain was retrieved from a study of T cell responses to AZD1222 COVID-19 vaccine. Regarding the study as a whole: Following two doses of AZD1222, Spike-specific TCR breadth and depth rose. The sample set comprised mostly white British donors with more females, and clonal diversity was possibly underestimated. CD4 TCRs associated with vaccination spanned spike, dominating at 160-218 and 743-854.

This clone was observed a handful of times. What it recognizes is unknown. TCRdb's table, derived via immunoSEQ multiplex PCR, lists solely in-frame clones and lacks some. Among 150,000 to 200,000 clones listed, 90% to 95% were seen once. The CDR3 has 13 amino acids. Germline V gene lookup returns CDR1 SGHTA and CDR2 FQGTGA. V shed 3 bases, J shed 6 bases, and the junction held 5 bases outside the gene matches. The TCR was taken from an adult who received the AZD1222 COVID-19 vaccine. This chain connects TRBV7-3 to TRBJ2-7, with 7 bases that match TRBD2. The sample consisted of peripheral blood, taken 28 days after the second AZD1222 dose. The CDR3 DNA sequence: TGTGCCAGCAGCTTCACTAGCGCCGGCGAGCAGTACTTC. Its protein is CASSFTSAGEQYF. The whole variable domain, filled in from reference TRBV7-3 and TRBJ2-7, reads GAGVSQTPSNKVTEKGKYVELRCDPISGHTALYWYRQSLGQGPEFLIYFQGTGAADDSGLPNDRFFAVRPEGSVSTLKIQRTERGDSAVYLCASSFTSAGEQYFGPGTRLTVT.